This TCR beta chain appears in the sequencing data of a study of technical replicates of blood from a few donors. This CDR3 comprises 13 residues. CDR1 SGHRS and CDR2 YFSETQ come from the germline V gene. Trimming pared 1 base from V and 6 bases from J, leaving 8 bases between. Here immunoSEQ multiplex PCR was the method, and the copy in TCRdb shows in-frame clones only, minus some. The data show 75,000 to 100,000 clones, approximately 95% seen once. The chain is built from TRBV5-1 and TRBJ2-1; D ambiguous. The receptor was isolated from a human donor in good health. Sequencing was performed on T cells isolated from PBMCs. This CDR3 reads CASSLSQPNEQFF. For the CDR3, the DNA is TGCGCCAGCAGCTTGTCACAGCCCAATGAGCAGTTCTTC. Drawing the rest from reference TRBV5-1 and TRBJ2-1, the complete variable domain is KAGVTQTPRYLIKTRGQQVTLSCSPISGHRSVSWYQQTPGQGLQFLFEYFSETQRNKGNFPGRFSGRQFSNSRSEMNVSTLELGDSALYLCASSLSQPNEQFFGPGTRLTVL.